This T cell receptor beta chain is drawn from a study of T cell responses to AZD1222 COVID-19 vaccine. The CDR3 totals 14 residues. CDR1 is SQVTM and CDR2 is ANQGSEA in the germline V gene. V was clipped by 6 bases and J by 0 bases, with 9 bases between them. Sequencing used immunoSEQ multiplex PCR; TCRdb keeps in-frame clones, though not all of them. The data hold over 100,000 clones, with 70% to 90% observed a single time. The sample in question was peripheral blood, obtained on day 0 of AZD1222 vaccination. The chain uses TRBV29-1 and TRBJ1-6; D unresolved. The source is an adult in good health. The CDR3 bases are TGCAGCGTCCAGAGCGGCTCCTATAATTCACCCCTCCACTTT. Translation: CSVQSGSYNSPLHF. The entire variable domain, with the rest obtained from reference TRBV29-1 and TRBJ1-6, is as follows: SAVISQKPSRDICQRGTSLTIQCQVDSQVTMMFWYRQQPGQSLTLIATANQGSEATYESGFVIDKFPISRPNLTFSTLTVSNMSPEDSSIYLCSVQSGSYNSPLHFGNGTRLTVT.